This T cell receptor (beta chain) is drawn from a study of blood T cell repertoires in COVID-19. Looking at the study overall: Donors in the United States, Italy and Spain gave samples during acute or convalescent COVID-19. T cells, B-cell-depleted T cells, or PBMCs provided the cDNA or gDNA that served as material.

As handled by the study authors: Amplification of reference gene primers was used by the study to estimate nucleated cell counts. Produced via immunoSEQ multiplex PCR; TCRdb's table is partial and in-frame only. For V, J and clone size, that table is used; D and trimming come from the DNA. The table shows over 200,000 clones, with roughly 89% occurring only once. The sequence derives from a man between 60 and 70 years old who had recovered from COVID-19. The specimen sequenced was peripheral blood.

DNA of the CDR3: TGCAGCGTTAAGGCGGGGTCCGGGACAGGGGTCGCCTCCCTCCACTTT. Protein sequence: CSVKAGSGTGVASLHF. This chain links TRBV29-1 with TRBJ1-6, with TRBD1 identical over 10 bases. Trimming removed 5 bases from V and 14 bases from J; junction bases left unmatched: 18. Germline lookup yields CDR1 SQVTM and CDR2 ANQGSEA. This CDR3 is built from 16 residues.